The present entry profiles one TCR beta chain with its context. A much larger clone differs from this one at a single base, so this may be a read error. The CDR3 has 16 residues. Germline V gene data show CDR1 as SNHLY and CDR2 as FYNNEI. This entry is derived from a study of Graves' ophthalmopathy and Graves' hyperthyroidism. Study at large: Peripheral blood sampling occurred at initial diagnosis, before any treatment.

Ophthalmopathy donors showed moderate-to-severe activity, CAS ≥3, NOSPECS ≥4 and a duration under 3 months. Orbital computed tomography and thyroid ultrasound, along with TRAb, serum thyroxine and clinical symptoms, underpinned diagnosis. The PBMCs originated from less than 13 ml of fresh peripheral blood. Transcripts of RNA were the source for amplifying TCR beta CDR3 regions. An opening RT-PCR round employed HTBI primers and preceded a second-round multiplex PCR. TCRdb ran MiXCR on the multiplex PCR reads and lists one entry per CDR3 protein. The repertoire holds 650,000 to 900,000 distinct CDR3 sequences, with 40% as singletons.

The V and J genes are TRBV2 and TRBJ1-6; 8 bases line up with TRBD1. The sequencing input was peripheral blood. The receptor comes from an adult man with Graves' ophthalmopathy. For the CDR3, the DNA is TGTGCCAGCAGTGAAGCCCCGGGACAGGCGAATTCACCCCCCCACTTT. Its translation: CASSEAPGQANSPPHF.